The 26 T cell receptor beta chains given below trace back to one sample, sequenced in a study of molecular identifiers for immune sequencing clone quantification. TCRdb re-derived calls from the PCR reads in MiXCR, one entry per CDR3 protein. The repertoire holds more than 300,000 distinct CDR3 sequences, with around 21% as singletons. Sequenced: naive CD8+ T cells from blood, with Jurkat cell RNA spiked in. Stated subset: FACS-sorted CD8+CD4-CCR7+CD45RA+ naive T cells. The receptor source for this set is a human donor in good health. Some libraries in this study had Jurkat cell RNA spiked in.

This clonotype was seen repeatedly, ten times or more. V and J are TRBV5-1 and TRBJ2-3, with 7 nucleotides matching TRBD1. The CDR3 is 15 amino acids. Trimming took 3 bases from V and 3 from J; bases not matched to a gene: 7. Per germline, CDR1 SGHRS and CDR2 YFSETQ. This chain's CDR3 is CASSSETGFTDTQYF. The CDR3 DNA reads as TGCGCCAGCAGCTCGGAGACAGGGTTTACAGATACGCAGTATTTT.

A remark on this clonotype: At one end, the junction sequence differs from germline, possibly due to a read error. This chain connects TRBV10-3 to TRBJ2-6, with D possibly TRBD1 on 5 matching bases. CDR1 and CDR2 from the germline V gene are ENHRY and SYGVKD. This CDR3 has 17 amino acids. The CDR3 DNA follows: TGTGCCATCAGTGATTATCAGGGTTCCTCTGGGGCCAACATCCTGACTTTC. It is translated as CAISDYQGSSGANILTF.

This clonotype was counted many times. This chain connects TRBV14 to TRBJ2-7; D gene unclear. CDR3 length: 16 residues. V lost 1 base and J lost 0, with 13 bases in between. The germline V gene encodes CDR1 SGHDN and CDR2 FVKESK. The chain's CDR3 is CASSQGRASFSYEQYF. The CDR3 DNA sequence: TGTGCCAGCAGCCAAGGTCGAGCCTCATTCTCCTACGAGCAGTACTTC.

This clonotype was observed a handful of times. It may be a read error: a sequence one base away is much more abundant. V is TRBV5-5 and J is TRBJ2-1; 8 nucleotides align to TRBD1. Unmatched junction bases numbered 1, after V lost 1 base and J lost 4 bases. This CDR3 is 14 amino acids long. In germline, CDR1 is SGHKS, CDR2 YYEKEE (reference sequence). CDR3 sequence (DNA): TGTGCCAGCAGCTTGAGACAGGGGTACAATGAGCAGTTCTTC. The encoded protein is CASSLRQGYNEQFF.

This clonotype was detected many times. The chain uses TRBV5-4 and TRBJ2-7; D might be TRBD2 (6 bases). Per germline, CDR1 SGHNT and CDR2 YYREEE (reference sequence). The CDR3 is made up of 15 amino acids. Between the trimmed V and J ends, which lost 2 bases and 2 bases, there was a span of 14 bases. CDR3 residues: CASSLPGGRPYEQYF. The CDR3 coding sequence is TGTGCCAGCAGCTTACCCGGGGGACGGCCCTACGAGCAGTACTTC.

The table lists this clonotype with many counts. V and J are TRBV4-3 and TRBJ1-6; no reliable D call. This CDR3 comprises 14 residues. Germline V CDR1 and CDR2: LGHNA, YSLEER. Deletions cut 4 bases from V and 7 bases from J, with 11 bases between. CDR3 DNA: TGCGCCAGCAGCCCCAACCGAGTGAATTCACCCCTCCACTTT. It translates to CASSPNRVNSPLHF.

This clonotype was counted many times. The chain uses TRBV29-1 and TRBJ2-7; 8 nucleotides align to TRBD2. The V gene end was trimmed by 7 bases and the J gene end by 2 bases; junction bases not matched to a gene: 13. The CDR3 has 15 amino acids. Germline loops: CDR1 SQVTM, CDR2 ANQGSEA. CDR3 DNA: TGCAGCGGACTAGCGCAGGGTACTGGAACCTACGAGCAGTACTTC. It yields the protein CSGLAQGTGTYEQYF.

This clonotype was observed a few times. This rearrangement joins TRBV27 to TRBJ2-3; D is ambiguous. The CDR3 contains 17 residues. CDR1 is MNHEY and CDR2 is SMNVEV in the germline V gene (reference sequence). V was shortened by 2 bases and J by 2 bases, with 17 bases between the two germline ends. The CDR3 here is CASSLLFRGVPTDTQYF. The CDR3 DNA is TGTGCCAGCAGTTTACTATTTCGCGGCGTTCCCACAGATACGCAGTATTTT.

This clonotype was seen at least ten times. The rearrangement joins TRBV7-9 to TRBJ1-6; D gene unclear. The V and J ends lost 6 bases and 6 bases respectively, with 9 bases between them. This CDR3 is built from 13 residues. Germline CDR1 reads SEHNR; CDR2 reads FQNEAQ (reference sequence). Written as DNA, the CDR3 is TGTGCCAGCAGTCCTCGTCTTAATTCACCCCTCCACTTT. It translates to CASSPRLNSPLHF.

This clonotype has a count of ten or more. The chain couples TRBV4-3 to TRBJ2-6; D could derive from TRBD1 or TRBD2 (5 bases each). Germline-derived CDR1 and CDR2 are LGHNA and YSLEER. The CDR3 has 14 residues. Trimming removed 5 bases from V and 0 bases from J, with 5 bases in between. The CDR3 DNA follows: TGCGCCAGCAGCGGGGGCTCTGGGGCCAACGTCCTGACTTTC. Its translation is CASSGGSGANVLTF.

The sample holds a few counts of this clonotype. The V and J genes are TRBV6-2 or TRBV6-3 and TRBJ2-2; D possibly matches TRBD1 or TRBD2 (5 bases each). V dropped 2 bases and J dropped 1 base, with 17 bases sitting between them. Germline CDR1 reads MNHEY; CDR2 reads SVGEGT. This CDR3 is built from 18 residues. CDR3 in amino acids: CASSYKRGASLNTGELFF. The CDR3, as DNA: TGTGCCAGCAGTTACAAGAGGGGCGCGTCCCTGAACACCGGGGAGCTGTTTTTT.

A word on this clonotype: This may be a read error, as it is one base from a much larger clone. This sequence joins TRBV12-3 or TRBV12-4 and TRBJ2-3; TRBD1 aligns across 8 bases. With V trimmed by 7 bases and J by 7 bases, 10 bases remained unmatched. The CDR3 runs to 14 residues. The CDR3 here is CASTPTGEVNTQYF. The CDR3 coding sequence is TGTGCCAGCACCCCGACAGGGGAAGTAAATACGCAGTATTTT.

This clonotype was counted a few times. The J gene is TRBJ1-2, the V gene TRBV9; D might be TRBD1 (5 bases). Germline CDR1 and CDR2: SGDLS and YYNGEE. V lost 4 bases, J lost 5 bases, and 15 bases lay in between. This CDR3 contains 14 residues. The CDR3 sequence is CASSTEGTGYGYTF. The CDR3 nucleotides read TGTGCCAGCAGCACAGAAGGAACAGGTTATGGCTACACCTTC.

To note about this clonotype: Being one base from a much bigger clone, this may be a read error. The chain links TRBV7-8 to TRBJ1-5, with 7 bases matching TRBD1. The CDR3 contains 16 residues. Per the germline V gene, CDR1 is SGHVS and CDR2 is FQNEAQ. The junction had 16 bases not matched to a gene; V was cut back by 5 bases and J by 9 bases. For the CDR3, the DNA is TGTGCCAGCAGCCACCACAGGGGACGGGACCTTCGGCCCCAGCATTTT. Protein product: CASSHHRGRDLRPQHF.

V is TRBV7-2 and J is TRBJ2-5; D uncertain. The CDR3 runs 16 residues. Germline V gene sequence: CDR1 SGHTA, CDR2 FQGNSA. V was shortened by 1 base and J by 2 bases, with 14 bases between the two germline ends. This chain's CDR3 is CASSLGRVGRQETQYF. The CDR3 bases are TGTGCCAGCAGCTTAGGCCGGGTTGGTCGGCAAGAGACCCAGTACTTC.

This clonotype turned up a few times. The V and J genes are TRBV5-1 and TRBJ1-1; D perhaps matches TRBD1 (5 bases). CDR1 and CDR2 (germline): SGHRS, YFSETQ. The CDR3 is made up of 14 amino acids. With 4 bases removed from V and 1 base from J, the gap between germline ends came to 11 bases. The CDR3 region is CASSAGTANTEAFF. The CDR3 nucleotides are TGCGCCAGCAGCGCCGGGACCGCGAACACTGAAGCTTTCTTT.

This clonotype appeared many times. The chain joins TRBV14 to TRBJ1-2; 9 bases are shared with TRBD1. V gave up 4 bases and J gave up 4 bases; unmatched junction bases: 7. Looked up from germline, CDR1 is SGHDN and CDR2 is FVKESK. CDR3 length: 15 amino acids. Written as DNA, the CDR3 is TGTGCCAGCAGCCCGCGGCCGGGACAGGGCTATGGCTACACCTTC. Protein product: CASSPRPGQGYGYTF.

Concerning this clonotype itself: With a much larger clone just one base away, this may be a read error. The chain recombines TRBV4-1 with TRBJ1-5; the D gene is possibly TRBD1 (5 bases). CDR3 length: 17 amino acids. Germline V gene sequence: CDR1 MGHRA, CDR2 YSYEKL. The CDR3 sequence: CASGQDRAGMGNQPQHF. The CDR3 coding sequence is TGCGCCAGCGGCCAAGATCGAGCAGGGATGGGCAATCAGCCCCAGCATTTT.

Many counts were recorded for this clonotype. The rearrangement joins TRBV9 to TRBJ1-1, with 7 bases that match TRBD1. CDR3 length: 11 amino acids. The ends lost 4 bases at V and 12 bases at J; junction bases unmatched: 6. Germline V lookup: CDR1 SGDLS, CDR2 YYNGEE. CDR3 sequence: CASSTGQRPFF. In nucleotides, the CDR3 is TGTGCCAGCAGCACGGGACAGAGACCTTTCTTT.

Comments on this clonotype: A read error may be the cause here, since a much bigger clone is one base away. V and J are TRBV6-5 and TRBJ2-7; D is possibly TRBD2 (5 bases). CDR3 length equals 13 residues. The V end lost 8 bases, the J end lost 0 bases, and 11 bases lay between the germline ends. Germline CDR1 is MNHEY and CDR2 is SVGAGI. CDR3 nucleotides: TGTGCCAGCCGGAACGGACTCTCCTACGAGCAGTACTTC. This encodes CASRNGLSYEQYF.

The chain recombines TRBV6-2 or TRBV6-3 with TRBJ2-3; 7 bases are a match to TRBD2. V shed 4 bases, J shed 2 bases, and the junction held 9 bases outside the gene matches. The CDR3 is made up of 16 amino acids. CDR1 and CDR2 (germline): MNHEY, SVGEGT. CDR3 in amino acids: CASSSGGGGATDTQYF. CDR3 sequence (DNA): TGTGCCAGCAGTTCTGGCGGCGGGGGAGCCACAGATACGCAGTATTTT.

Ten or more counts support this clonotype. V is TRBV20-1 and J is TRBJ2-7, with D perhaps TRBD1 (5 bases). The CDR3 spans 15 residues. The germline gives CDR1 DFQATT, CDR2 SNEGSKA (reference sequence). V gave up 0 bases and J gave up 6 bases, with 18 bases separating them. The chain's CDR3 is CSARDWKGMRLEQYF. Written as DNA, the CDR3 is TGCAGTGCTAGAGATTGGAAGGGGATGCGCCTCGAGCAGTACTTC.

This clonotype showed up many times. This rearrangement joins TRBV6-5 to TRBJ2-7, with D unresolved. Trimming removed 3 bases from V and 0 bases from J, with 9 bases in between. This CDR3 has 14 amino acids. Germline V gene lookup returns CDR1 MNHEY and CDR2 SVGAGI. The DNA for the CDR3 is TGTGCCAGCAGTTATGGTCCAAGCTCCTACGAGCAGTACTTC. It codes for CASSYGPSSYEQYF.

This clonotype occurred once. The chain has TRBV7-9 and TRBJ2-7; tentative D call: TRBD1 (5 bases). The V and J ends lost 5 bases and 6 bases respectively, with 17 bases between them. This CDR3 has 14 residues. In germline, CDR1 is SEHNR, CDR2 FQNEAQ (reference sequence). DNA of the CDR3: TGTGCCAGCAGCCTAGTAACTGGGGCATGCGAGCAGTACTTC. It specifies CASSLVTGACEQYF.

This clonotype has at least ten counts. This chain connects TRBV25-1 to TRBJ2-3; TRBD2 matches 7 bases. Germline CDR1 and CDR2: MGHDK and SYGVNS. This CDR3 is 16 amino acids long. Germline trimming cut 1 base from V and 0 bases from J; bases unmatched to any gene: 4. CDR3 amino acids: CASSELSGASTDTQYF. The DNA for the CDR3 is TGTGCCAGCAGTGAATTGAGCGGGGCTAGCACAGATACGCAGTATTTT.

This clonotype was counted many times. The chain carries TRBV7-9 and TRBJ1-1; D might be TRBD1 (6 bases). Germline V CDR1 and CDR2: SEHNR, FQNEAQ (reference sequence). With 0 bases removed from V and 0 bases from J, the gap between germline ends came to 8 bases. This CDR3 contains 15 residues. CDR3 amino acids: CASSLAQGMNTEAFF. The CDR3 coding sequence is TGTGCCAGCAGCTTAGCGCAGGGGATGAACACTGAAGCTTTCTTT.